This record covers a single T cell receptor beta chain. What it binds is unknown. Ranging in age from about 6 to 95, the donors were healthy Caucasian individuals from Russia. The entry originates in a study of blood T cells in healthy people across ages. There are 14 residues in the CDR3. Germline V lookup: CDR1 DFQATT, CDR2 SNEGSKA (reference sequence). Trimming at V came to 7 bases and at J to 3 bases, leaving 7 bases not matched to a gene. Together with a sample-barcoded 5' primer, a J-beta primer mix was included in a second PCR lasting about 7 to 11 cycles. A 12-random-nucleotide template-switch adaptor tagged each cDNA molecule. TCRdb processed the 5' RACE reads anew with MiXCR; each CDR3 protein has one entry. This table holds roughly 700,000 distinct CDR3 sequences, around 45% found once. Regarding the study as a whole: There were more naive CD4+ cells and higher diversity in long-lived donors than in aged donors. Diversity was estimated from one million T cells, and these estimates were considered underestimates.

The sequence came from a woman aged 60-75 years in good health. The chain joins TRBV20-1 to TRBJ2-2; 8 nucleotides agree with TRBD1. The sequenced material came from blood. CDR3 sequence reads: CSGRTGSDTGELFF. The DNA for the CDR3 is TGCAGTGGAAGGACAGGGTCGGACACCGGGGAGCTGTTTTTT.